This T cell receptor (beta chain) was captured in a study of regulatory T cells in long-lasting Graves disease. Overall study context: Antithyroid drugs had been taken by newly diagnosed Graves' patients for under 3 months.

This clonotype has at least ten counts. Its antigen is unknown. Study-wide points: A limited number of samples was an acknowledged limitation.

Time point specified: newly diagnosed GD, antithyroid drugs for less than 3 months. After RNA was extracted from PBMCs, the TCR library was made from it. Building of the TCR beta libraries involved iRepertoire HTBI primers and Arm-PCR of CDR3 regions. One entry per CDR3 protein, called by TCRdb with MiXCR from the multiplex PCR reads. The sample has 370,000 or so distinct CDR3 sequences; about a sixth are singletons. Looked up from germline, CDR1 is DFQATT and CDR2 is SNEGSKA (reference sequence). V lost 0 bases, J lost 5 bases, and 6 bases stayed unmatched. CDR3 length: 15 residues. These sequences were also reported in another study, on T cells in Graves' hyperthyroidism and ophthalmopathy. That source adds: In the first-round RT-PCR of the TCR CDR3, the HTBI primer set was used.

Sequenced here: peripheral blood mononuclear cells (PBMCs), sampled at new diagnosis, from a patient treated with antithyroid drugs. The sequence was obtained from a woman aged 18-29 years with Graves disease. The V gene is TRBV20-1, the J gene TRBJ1-4, with 7 bases aligning to TRBD1. The CDR3 protein is CSARDIKGANEKLFF. CDR3 in DNA: TGCAGTGCTAGAGATATCAAGGGGGCGAATGAAAAACTGTTTTTT.